Listed here is a single T cell receptor (beta chain). Which antigen it targets is not known. Base qualities were left out, and no much larger clone turns up one base away. These data belong to a study of shared clonotypes between healthy human individuals (TCRdb year 2020). In the study overall: Three men and a couple of women, aged 18 to 49 years, made up the cohort. For each donor, CD4 naive and CD4 memory were each given three plates, CD8 naive was given two plates, and CD8 memory was given one plate. Blood TCR repertoires of a handful of healthy adults were deeply sequenced to estimate repertoire size and the extent of clonotype sharing between individuals. Libraries were prepared and TCR repertoires were sequenced by different laboratories using diverse techniques, in order to increase sequencing depth and limit assay-specific biases. Each donor's leukapheresis produced roughly between roughly 0.85 and 10 billion PBMCs.

General study outcomes and caveats: Higher generation probabilities were observed for clonotypes shared by all four sorted-subset donors than for non-shared clonotypes. Sampling was limited to blood, and TCR repertoires in tissue likely differ from TCR repertoires in blood. Even with the large sequencing depth, rarefaction of the sorted-subset datasets indicated that sequencing was incomplete. Sharing across a few donors was observed for about 5% of naive CD4, over 3% of naive CD8, 2% to 2.5% of memory CD4, and around 0.4% of memory CD8 clonotypes. Pairwise subsampling indicated that sequencing depth was expected to affect the degree of clonotype sharing among donors. Because the study included a small number of donors, the genetic and exposure-history diversity represented was limited. Larger estimated clonotype richness was generally found for naive subsets than for memory subsets.

The donors were healthy, HIV-negative adults who had no recently reported acute infections or vaccinations. All donors were Caucasian adults living in Nashville, Tennessee, USA. Magnetic negative selection was used to enrich CD4+ T cells, after which naive cells were positively selected on CD45RA and the negative fraction became the memory subset. Blood was obtained by leukapheresis, after which PBMCs were separated by Ficoll-Histopaque density gradient centrifugation and cryopreserved in liquid nitrogen vapor phase. Purity and quantity of every magnetically sorted T cell population were checked by analytical flow cytometry. Each sorted fraction had its genomic DNA isolated and then quantified by UV absorbance on a Nanodrop 2000c. From the cysteine up to the phenylalanine, the CDR3 has a length of 14 residues. Only the CDR3 part of the read is kept: 42 bases, read in frame from the first base. V and J are truncated by 0 bases and 6 bases respectively, leaving an intervening sequence of 11 bases. As encoded in the germline V gene, CDR1 is ENHRY while CDR2 is SYGVKD.

TCR CDR3 regions were amplified from genomic DNA by multiplex PCR using the deep immunoSEQ assay. For each cell subset, the extracted genomic DNA was distributed evenly across all wells of several immunoSEQ 96-well plates, and each plate served as one replicate. Each replicate PCR for sorted subsets received about 200 ng genomic DNA, equal to tens of thousands of T cell genomes. The purified libraries were quantified using a Qubit 3.0 fluorometer, sized with a Bioanalyzer 2100, and then quantified again using the KAPA Library Quantification kit. A separate single-read 150-cycle Illumina NextSeq 550 flow cell was used to sequence each immunoSEQ 96-well plate. Turning to the authors' computational methods: Because the immunoSEQ output held only junctional sequences and lacked quality scores, the filtering could not match the filtering applied to full-length reads. Sequences were annotated with PyIR, a Python wrapper for IgBLAST v1.9, and V/J genes and CDR3 were assigned using IMGT germline references. Any read was removed if the V/J assignment was weak (E-value above 1e-6), the CDR3 was missing, or the read contained stop codons, out-of-frame junctions, or ambiguous translated residues. V3J clonotypes were defined by identical inferred V gene, J gene, and CDR3 amino acid sequence. The percentage overlap between two repertoires was calculated by dividing the number of shared unique clonotypes by the size of the smaller repertoire. RTK rarefaction, the Chao1 estimator, and Recon v2.1 estimates of unobserved clonotypes were used to assess repertoire richness. OLGA was used to compute generation probabilities for all TCRbeta clonotypes that the gDNA method yielded from a few donors. The clones in this table, taken by TCRdb from immuneACCESS, are in-frame only. Not every clone is retained; where verified, under half of the shortfall comes from an unresolved V gene, and the cause of the rest is unknown. That table supplies the V and J calls and clone size; D and trimming were determined from the DNA. Within this sample are some 1,400,000 clones, with roughly 96% of them counted one time only. The ten largest clones take up about 1% of the sample.

The V gene is TRBV10-3 and the J gene is TRBJ1-1, and possibly TRBD1, on 6 matching bases. The sequenced sample consisted of naive CD4+ T cells sorted from blood. The cell subset or site label for this specimen denotes: CD45RA+ positively selected. The origin of this receptor is a man younger than 40 in good health. Read as DNA, the sequence is TGTGCCATCAGTGAGTCGGGGGGGGCAGCTGAAGCTTTCTTT. Its coded protein is CAISESGGAAEAFF.